These 9 T cell receptor beta chains originate from one sample sequenced in a study of cytomegalovirus exposure and HLA in healthy donors. The PCR was carried out with 60 Vbeta primers and 13 Jbeta primers. Measured with immunoSEQ multiplex PCR; TCRdb has only the in-frame clones, and not every one. Of about 78,000 clones in the sample, roughly 80% are singletons; the top ten hold approximately 1.1%. The source material was PBMCs. The receptor set was obtained from a male donor in good health and CMV-seronegative.

The chain recombines TRBV19 with TRBJ2-5; maybe TRBD2 (5 bases). V was cut by 4 bases and J by 9 bases, with 18 bases left in between. The CDR3 is 14 amino acids. In germline, CDR1 is LNHDA, CDR2 SQIVND (reference sequence). For the CDR3, the DNA is TGTGCCAGTAGTACAACTAGGGCCGGTACGGCCCAGTACTTC. Its protein is CASSTTRAGTAQYF.

The V gene is TRBV2, the J gene TRBJ1-1, with TRBD1 matching over 8 bases. There are 14 residues in the CDR3. Germline CDR1 and CDR2: SNHLY and FYNNEI. The V and J ends lost 10 bases and 4 bases, in that order; junction bases with no gene match: 11. In DNA form, the CDR3 reads TGTGCCACCACAGGGGGTAGATGGAGCACTGAAGCTTTCTTT. This encodes CATTGGRWSTEAFF.

The V and J genes are TRBV5-4 and TRBJ2-5, with TRBD2 as a possible D gene (5 bases). The V gene's germline CDR1 is SGHNT and CDR2 YYREEE (reference sequence). CDR3 length: 15 amino acids. Trimming removed 0 bases at V and 6 bases at J, with 15 bases between. The DNA for the CDR3 is TGTGCCAGCAGCTTGGCCCTAGCTGGTGAGAAGACCCAGTACTTC. The encoded protein is CASSLALAGEKTQYF.

This clone is judged medium-sized. The J gene is TRBJ1-1, the V gene TRBV7-6, with unresolved D. Germline CDR1 and CDR2: SGHVS and FNYEAQ. This CDR3 contains 14 residues. Between the trimmed V and J ends, which lost 2 bases and 1 base, there was a span of 8 bases. The CDR3 region has the DNA TGTGCCAGCAGCTTAAACATTCAGAACACTGAAGCTTTCTTT. It codes for CASSLNIQNTEAFF.

The chain joins TRBV5-1 to TRBJ2-1, with 13 bases identical to TRBD2. With V trimmed by 0 bases and J by 7 bases, 4 bases remained unmatched. CDR1 is SGHRS and CDR2 is YFSETQ in the germline V gene. The CDR3 is 16 amino acids. The CDR3 region has the DNA TGCGCCAGCAGCTTGGGACTAGCGGGGGGTAAAAATGAGCAGTTCTTC. This codes for CASSLGLAGGKNEQFF. Variable domain in full (rest from reference TRBV5-1 and TRBJ2-1): KAGVTQTPRYLIKTRGQQVTLSCSPISGHRSVSWYQQTPGQGLQFLFEYFSETQRNKGNFPGRFSGRQFSNSRSEMNVSTLELGDSALYLCASSLGLAGGKNEQFFGPGTRLTVL.

The chain has TRBV27 and TRBJ1-5; tentative D call: TRBD1 (6 bases). There are 13 residues in the CDR3. The V gene lost 5 bases and the J gene lost 4 bases, with 9 bases spanning the gap. Germline values: CDR1 MNHEY, CDR2 SMNVEV (reference sequence). As DNA, the CDR3 is TGTGCCAGCAGTCTTGGACAGAATCAGCCCCAGCATTTT. The encoded protein is CASSLGQNQPQHF.

The V gene is TRBV9, the J gene TRBJ2-1; D unresolved. Trimming left V 7 bases short and J 0 bases short, with 8 bases between. The CDR3 is made up of 13 amino acids. The germline V gene encodes CDR1 SGDLS and CDR2 YYNGEE. This chain's CDR3 is CASGSSSYNEQFF. DNA for the CDR3: TGTGCCAGCGGTTCTAGCTCCTACAATGAGCAGTTCTTC.

This clone occurred once. V gene TRBV7-9 combines with J gene TRBJ2-7; 12 positions agree with TRBD1. Germline V CDR1 and CDR2: SEHNR, FQNEAQ (reference sequence). With V trimmed by 5 bases and J by 9 bases, 11 bases remained unmatched. The CDR3 spans 15 residues. The CDR3 protein is CASSPGQGAGKVQYF. The CDR3 coding sequence is TGTGCCAGCAGCCCGGGACAGGGGGCGGGGAAGGTGCAGTACTTC.

Comment on this clone: One end of the junction does not line up with germline, which may come from a read error. V and J are TRBV6-4 and TRBJ2-7; 7 bases map to TRBD1. CDR1 and CDR2 (germline): MRHNA, SNTAGT. This CDR3 spans 16 amino acids. CDR3 in amino acids: CASSDLRQGFSHEQYF. The CDR3 DNA is TGTGCCAGCAGTGACCTTAGACAGGGTTTCTCCCACGAGCAGTACTTC.